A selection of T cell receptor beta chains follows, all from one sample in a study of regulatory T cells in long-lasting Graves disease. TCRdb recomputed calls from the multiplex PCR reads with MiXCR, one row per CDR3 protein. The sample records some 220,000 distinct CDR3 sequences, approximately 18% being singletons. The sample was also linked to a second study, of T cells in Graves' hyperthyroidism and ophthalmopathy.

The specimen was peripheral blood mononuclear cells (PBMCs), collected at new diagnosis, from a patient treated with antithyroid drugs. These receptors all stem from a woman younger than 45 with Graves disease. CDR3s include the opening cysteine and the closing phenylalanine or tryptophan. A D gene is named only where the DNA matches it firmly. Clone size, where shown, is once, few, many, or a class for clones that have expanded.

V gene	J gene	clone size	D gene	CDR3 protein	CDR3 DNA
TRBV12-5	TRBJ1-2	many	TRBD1	CASGLGGTGYGYTF	TGTGCTAGTGGTTTAGGCGGGACAGGCTATGGCTACACCTTC
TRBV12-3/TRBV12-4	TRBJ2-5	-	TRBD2	CASSLNLGAGGETQYF	TGTGCCAGCAGTTTGAATCTGGGGGCGGGAGGTGAGACCCAGTACTTC
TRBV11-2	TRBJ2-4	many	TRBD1	CASSPGGTRNIQYF	TGTGCCAGCAGCCCAGGGGGTACGAGAAACATTCAGTACTTC
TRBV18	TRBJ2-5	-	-	CASSPPGAETQYF	TGTGCCAGCTCACCACCAGGGGCAGAGACCCAGTACTTC
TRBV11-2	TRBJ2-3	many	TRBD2	CASSLRLAPPTDTQYF	TGTGCCAGCAGCTTGAGACTAGCGCCTCCCACAGATACGCAGTATTTT
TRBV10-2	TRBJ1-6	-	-	CASSEGQLYNSPLHF	TGCGCCAGCAGTGAGGGACAGCTATATAATTCACCCCTCCACTTT
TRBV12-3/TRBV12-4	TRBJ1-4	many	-	CASSLPGTEKLFF	TGTGCCAGCAGTTTGCCTGGTACTGAAAAACTGTTTTTT
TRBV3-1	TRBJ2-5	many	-	CASSHSGWSQETQYF	TGTGCCAGCAGCCACTCCGGGTGGTCGCAAGAGACCCAGTACTTC
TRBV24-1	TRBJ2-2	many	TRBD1	CATSETGGRNTGELFF	TGTGCCACCAGTGAAACAGGGGGCAGGAACACCGGGGAGCTGTTTTTT
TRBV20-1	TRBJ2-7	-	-	CSARDWTLRYEQYF	TGCAGTGCTAGAGATTGGACGCTAAGATACGAGCAGTACTTC
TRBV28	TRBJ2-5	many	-	CASSLEGQSETQYF	TGTGCCAGCAGTTTGGAAGGGCAGTCAGAGACCCAGTACTTC
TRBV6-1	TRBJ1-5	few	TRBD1	CASSDGQGPGKPQHF	TGTGCCAGCAGTGACGGACAGGGCCCAGGAAAGCCCCAGCATTTT
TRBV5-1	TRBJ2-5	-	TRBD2	CASSASGTSGQETQYF	TGCGCCAGCAGCGCCTCCGGGACTAGCGGGCAAGAGACCCAGTACTTC
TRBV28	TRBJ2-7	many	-	CASSPAGTHSYEQYF	TGTGCCAGCAGCCCCGCCGGGACACACTCCTACGAGCAGTACTTC
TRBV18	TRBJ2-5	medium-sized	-	CASSPERYETQYF	TGTGCCAGCTCCCCGGAGCGATATGAGACCCAGTACTTC
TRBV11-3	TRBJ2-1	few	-	CASSWQGGTYNEQFF	TGTGCCAGCAGCTGGCAGGGGGGAACCTACAATGAGCAGTTCTTC
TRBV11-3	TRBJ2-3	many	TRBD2	CASSQVGAGGRDTQYF	TGTGCCAGCAGCCAAGTTGGGGCGGGGGGCAGGGATACGCAGTATTTT
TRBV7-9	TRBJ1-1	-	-	CASSLVGTPGADEAFF	TGTGCCAGCAGCTTAGTGGGGACGCCAGGGGCTGATGAAGCTTTCTTT
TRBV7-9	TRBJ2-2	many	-	CASSAWVSAGELFF	TGTGCCAGCAGCGCCTGGGTTTCTGCCGGGGAGCTGTTTTTT
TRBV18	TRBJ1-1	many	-	CASSPPGRGGTEAFF	TGTGCCAGCTCACCACCGGGACGTGGAGGCACTGAAGCTTTCTTT
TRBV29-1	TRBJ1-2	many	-	CSAGDKTPYGYTF	TGCAGCGCCGGGGACAAGACCCCCTATGGCTACACCTTC
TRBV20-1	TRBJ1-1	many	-	CSASLGLWSTEAFF	TGCAGTGCTAGCTTGGGGCTGTGGTCTACTGAAGCTTTCTTT
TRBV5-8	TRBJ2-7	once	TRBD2	CATTSAYEQYF	TGTGCCACGACTAGCGCGTACGAGCAGTACTTC
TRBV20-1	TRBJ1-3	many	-	CSAERGSGNTIYF	TGCAGTGCCGAGCGAGGCTCTGGAAACACCATATATTTT
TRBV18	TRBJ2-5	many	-	CASSPGMQETQYF	TGTGCCAGCTCACCAGGAATGCAAGAGACCCAGTACTTC
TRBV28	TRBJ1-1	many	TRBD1	CASRDRVDTEAFF	TGTGCCAGCCGCGACAGGGTGGACACTGAAGCTTTCTTT
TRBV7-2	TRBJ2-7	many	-	CASSPETGTYEQYF	TGTGCCAGCAGCCCGGAGACGGGAACCTACGAGCAGTACTTC
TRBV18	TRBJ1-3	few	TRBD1	CASSPRQGEGNTIYF	TGTGCCAGCTCACCCAGACAGGGAGAAGGAAACACCATATATTTT
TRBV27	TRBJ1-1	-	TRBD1	CASSRGPGTEAFF	TGTGCCAGCAGTAGGGGGCCAGGCACTGAAGCTTTCTTT
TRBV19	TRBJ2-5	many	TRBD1	CASSVGQGKETQYF	TGTGCCAGTAGTGTGGGACAGGGTAAAGAGACCCAGTACTTC
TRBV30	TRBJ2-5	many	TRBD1	CAWRDRGTETQYF	TGTGCCTGGAGGGACAGGGGTACGGAGACCCAGTACTTC
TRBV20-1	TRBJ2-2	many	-	CSANAAAWNTGELFF	TGCAGTGCCAACGCTGCTGCTTGGAACACCGGGGAGCTGTTTTTT
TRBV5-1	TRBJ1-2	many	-	CASSLLSGDGYTF	TGCGCCAGCAGCTTGTTGTCAGGGGATGGCTACACCTTC
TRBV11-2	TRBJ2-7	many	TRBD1	CASSFGTGFYEQYF	TGTGCCAGCAGCTTCGGGACAGGGTTTTACGAGCAGTACTTC
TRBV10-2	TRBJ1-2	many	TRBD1	CASSESQGAKGYTF	TGCGCCAGCAGTGAGTCCCAGGGGGCGAAAGGCTACACCTTC
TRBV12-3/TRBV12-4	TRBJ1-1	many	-	CASTLVGRDTEAFF	TGTGCCAGCACTCTAGTGGGCAGGGACACTGAAGCTTTCTTT
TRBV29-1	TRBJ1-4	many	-	CSTQGAGGEKLFF	TGCAGCACTCAGGGAGCCGGGGGTGAAAAACTGTTTTTT
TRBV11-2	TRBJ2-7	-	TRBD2	CASSLRFGGGSSYEQYF	TGTGCCAGCAGCTTAAGGTTCGGCGGGGGTAGCTCCTACGAGCAGTACTTC
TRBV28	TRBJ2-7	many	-	CAIREKTYEQYF	TGTGCCATACGGGAGAAGACCTACGAGCAGTACTTC
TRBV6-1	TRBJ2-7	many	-	CASSPPGGDEQYF	TGTGCCAGCAGCCCCCCCGGGGGCGACGAGCAGTACTTC
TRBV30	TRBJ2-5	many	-	CAWSVVVKETQYF	TGTGCCTGGAGTGTTGTGGTAAAAGAGACCCAGTACTTC
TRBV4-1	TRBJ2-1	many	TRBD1	CASSQDGGTGVYNEQFF	TGCGCCAGCAGCCAAGATGGCGGGACAGGGGTCTACAATGAGCAGTTCTTC
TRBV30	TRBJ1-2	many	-	CAWSYGQSYGYTF	TGTGCCTGGAGTTATGGACAGAGCTATGGCTACACCTTC
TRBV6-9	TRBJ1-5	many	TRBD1	CASSYTGQGRQPQHF	TGTGCCAGCAGTTACACTGGACAGGGCAGGCAGCCCCAGCATTTT
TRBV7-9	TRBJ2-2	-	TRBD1	CASGTENTGELFF	TGTGCCAGTGGGACAGAGAACACCGGGGAGCTGTTTTTT
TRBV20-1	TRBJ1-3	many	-	CSASQDSFSGNTIYF	TGCAGTGCTAGCCAGGACAGTTTCTCTGGAAACACCATATATTTT